One sample yielded the 16 T cell receptor beta chains listed below, sequenced in a study of beta chain features in type 1 diabetes. The study's findings and limits: Type 1 diabetes patients showed a moderate but significant shortening of TCRB CDR3s in all four CD4+ subsets.

Sequencing targeted expressed TCRB transcripts, as all isolated RNA had been reverse transcribed. Using immunoSEQ multiplex PCR, the repertoire was profiled, and TCRdb retains in-frame clones only, with some absent. The sample records roughly 230,000 clones, roughly a tenth being singletons. Their antigens remain unidentified. The sequenced sample consisted of naive CD4+ T cells from blood. The receptors come from a man aged 25 to 40 with type 1 diabetes.

This clone was observed a handful of times. The rearrangement joins TRBV29-1 to TRBJ2-7; 15 bases line up with TRBD2. The CDR3 sequence is 17 residues long. Trimming at V came to 7 bases and at J to 4 bases, leaving 14 bases not matched to a gene. Germline V gene data show CDR1 as SQVTM and CDR2 as ANQGSEA. DNA for the CDR3: TGCAGCGGGACTGGGACTAGCGGGGGGCCGTCGGGGTACGAGCAGTACTTC. Protein: CSGTGTSGGPSGYEQYF.

This clone was seen only a few times. Other DNA sequences in this specimen translate into the identical CDR3. The chain links TRBV20-1 to TRBJ1-2; D gene ambiguous. Trimming pared 3 bases from V and 5 bases from J, leaving 7 bases between. The germline V gene encodes CDR1 DFQATT and CDR2 SNEGSKA (reference sequence). The CDR3 loop spans 11 amino acids. In DNA, the CDR3 is TGCAGTGCTAGGGAGGGATATGGCTACACCTTC. It codes for CSAREGYGYTF.

The chain carries TRBV15 and TRBJ2-3; 10 nucleotides line up with TRBD2. The germline gives CDR1 LNHNV, CDR2 YYDKDF (reference sequence). J was trimmed by 3 bases and V by 0 bases; bases with no gene match: 6. The CDR3 spans 17 residues. CDR3: CATSREASGGFTDTQYF. Here the CDR3 DNA reads TGTGCCACCAGCAGAGAGGCTAGCGGGGGTTTTACAGATACGCAGTATTTT.

The chain has TRBV2 and TRBJ2-7, with 8 nucleotides matching TRBD2. V gave up 2 bases and J gave up 5 bases; unmatched junction bases: 8. The CDR3 contains 15 residues. In germline, CDR1 is SNHLY, CDR2 FYNNEI. CDR3 sequence: CASSERTRGVNEQYF. In DNA form, the CDR3 reads TGTGCCAGCAGTGAACGGACGCGGGGGGTGAACGAGCAGTACTTC.

In this sample, this clone turned up a few times. The chain joins TRBV18 to TRBJ2-1, with 8 positions matching TRBD2. Trimming removed 3 bases from V and 7 bases from J; junction bases left unmatched: 5. CDR1 KGHSH and CDR2 LQKENI come from the germline V gene. This CDR3 is built from 14 residues. The DNA of the CDR3 is TGTGCCAGCTCACCCGGGACTAGTAGGAATGAGCAGTTCTTC. Translated: CASSPGTSRNEQFF.

There are a few counts of this clone. The CDR3 nucleotides are TGCGCCAGCGAGGAGGGGGCTTTGGGGACTTTCACCCAAGATACGCAGTATTTT. The encoded protein is CASEEGALGTFTQDTQYF. V gene TRBV5-1 combines with J gene TRBJ2-3; D is perhaps TRBD1 (7 bases). The CDR3 covers 18 residues. Trimming shortened V by 7 bases and J by 5 bases, and 29 bases separated the two germline ends. The V gene's germline CDR1 is SGHRS and CDR2 YFSETQ.

This clone was observed a few times. The chain recombines TRBV28 with TRBJ1-2; TRBD1 matches 9 bases. V shed 6 bases and J 2 bases; nucleotides not matched to a gene: 7. The CDR3 consists of 15 residues. Germline V CDR1 and CDR2: MDHEN, SYDVKM. CDR3 residues: CASRSTGGENYGYTF. The CDR3 region has the DNA TGTGCCAGCAGGTCGACAGGGGGAGAAAACTATGGCTACACCTTC.

The chain has TRBV11-2 and TRBJ2-7, with D possibly matching TRBD1 (5 bases). The V gene lost 4 bases and the J gene lost 3 bases, with 16 bases spanning the gap. The CDR3 length is 15 residues. Germline lookup yields CDR1 SGHAT and CDR2 FQNNGV. CDR3 amino acids: CASSSFRDRFYEQYF. The DNA for the CDR3 is TGTGCCAGCAGCTCGTTCCGAGACAGATTCTACGAGCAGTACTTC.

This chain connects TRBV7-8 to TRBJ2-2, with 7 bases matching TRBD1. Germline CDR1 and CDR2: SGHVS and FQNEAQ. CDR3 length: 16 residues. V dropped 5 bases and J dropped 1; count of bases not matched to a gene: 7. The CDR3 protein is CASSRDRALNTGELFF. Here the CDR3 DNA reads TGTGCCAGCAGCCGAGACAGGGCTTTGAACACCGGGGAGCTGTTTTTT.

The chain's CDR3 is CASSQEPGFYEQFF. CDR3 sequence (DNA): TGCGCCAGCAGCCAAGAACCGGGGTTCTATGAGCAGTTCTTC. This chain uses TRBV4-3 with TRBJ2-1, with a weak D call TRBD2 (5 bases). CDR3 length: 14 amino acids. Germline CDR1 reads LGHNA; CDR2 reads YSLEER. Between the trimmed V and J ends, which lost 0 bases and 8 bases, there was a span of 11 bases.

CDR3 sequence: CASSQGGSGNGYTF. The CDR3 DNA reads as TGTGCCAGCAGCCAAGGGGGTTCCGGGAATGGCTACACCTTC. The chain uses TRBV4-2 and TRBJ1-2; D remains ambiguous. The germline CDR1 and CDR2 sequences are LGHNA and YNFKEQ. The CDR3 consists of 14 residues. V gave up 1 base and J gave up 6 bases, with 12 bases separating them.

V gene TRBV5-1 combines with J gene TRBJ2-3; no clear D. V was pared by 1 base and J by 2 bases, with 8 bases between. This CDR3 has 14 amino acids. The germline V gene encodes CDR1 SGHRS and CDR2 YFSETQ. DNA for the CDR3: TGCGCCAGCAGCTTGAGCCCTTTCACAGATACGCAGTATTTT. Translated: CASSLSPFTDTQYF.

This chain connects TRBV30 to TRBJ1-5; D is perhaps TRBD1 (5 bases). The length of the CDR3 is 13 residues. Trimming pared 1 base from V and 1 base from J, leaving 5 bases between. Germline V gene data show CDR1 as GTSNPN and CDR2 as SVGIG (reference sequence). The CDR3 DNA is TGTGCCTGGAGTGGGACAAGCAATCAGCCCCAGCATTTT. It yields the protein CAWSGTSNQPQHF.

This chain joins TRBV5-4 and TRBJ1-1; D is perhaps TRBD1 (5 bases). With 0 bases removed from V and 5 bases from J, the gap between germline ends came to 14 bases. The germline CDR1 and CDR2 sequences are SGHNT and YYREEE (reference sequence). The CDR3 is made up of 15 amino acids. The chain's CDR3 is CASSLDPGKGTEAFF. CDR3 nucleotides: TGTGCCAGCAGCTTGGATCCAGGGAAGGGTACTGAAGCTTTCTTT.

This clone was observed a few times. V is TRBV7-2 and J is TRBJ2-1, with D hard to call. The V end was cut by 5 bases, the J end by 0 bases, with 14 bases between. The CDR3 sequence is 16 residues long. In germline, CDR1 is SGHTA, CDR2 FQGNSA. The DNA of the CDR3 is TGTGCCAGCAGCCCCCGTCCCGCGGTCTCCTACAATGAGCAGTTCTTC. It encodes CASSPRPAVSYNEQFF.

This clone appeared a few times. The chain uses TRBV11-2 and TRBJ1-3; a possible D gene is TRBD1 (5 bases). V dropped 2 bases and J dropped 0 bases, with 8 bases sitting between them. The CDR3 extends over 15 amino acids. The germline V gene has CDR1 SGHAT and CDR2 FQNNGV. The CDR3 loop reads CASSLRTPSGNTIYF. The CDR3 DNA reads as TGTGCCAGCAGCTTACGGACACCCTCTGGAAACACCATATATTTT.